This T cell receptor (beta chain) is from a study of low-dose radiotherapy and immunotherapy resistance in tumors. Study context: Cohort 1 got 0.5 Gy per fraction every 2 weeks, 6.5 Gy in total.

The time point here: before trial treatment. Looked up from germline, CDR1 is SGHRS and CDR2 is YFSETQ. CDR3 size: 15 residues. Trimming took 4 bases from V and 0 from J, leaving 11 bases between them. This clonotype was observed many times. Gene-specific TRAV and TRBV primers were used for first-strand cDNA, covering alpha and beta chains. Using a constant-region primer together with a V-primer adapter, TCRs were subjected to around 20 PCR cycles of amplification. TCRdb recomputed calls from the reads with MiXCR, one row per CDR3 protein. The repertoire consists of 100,000 or so distinct CDR3 sequences, with 9.4% occurring once and the leading ten covering more than 0.85%.

The chain carries TRBV5-1 and TRBJ2-1; perhaps TRBD2 as D (5 bases). Sequences were derived from PBMCs, sampled before treatment. The receptor comes from a male donor with prostate cancer. CDR3 coding DNA: TGCGCCAGCAGCAGCCCGGGGAGCTCCTACAATGAGCAGTTCTTC. This codes for CASSSPGSSYNEQFF. Using reference TRBV5-1 and TRBJ2-1 for the parts outside the CDR3, the full variable domain is KAGVTQTPRYLIKTRGQQVTLSCSPISGHRSVSWYQQTPGQGLQFLFEYFSETQRNKGNFPGRFSGRQFSNSRSEMNVSTLELGDSALYLCASSSPGSSYNEQFFGPGTRLTVL.